The clone carrying this TCR beta chain was seen at least ten times. Its antigen is as yet unknown. Amplified TCR beta CDR3 regions came from RNA transcripts. HTBI primers were the set used in a first-round RT-PCR of the TCR CDR3. One entry per CDR3 protein, called by TCRdb with MiXCR from the multiplex PCR reads. The data hold about 260,000 distinct CDR3 sequences, with about 20% observed a single time. Uncontrolled infection, other autoimmune disease, pregnancy or lactation barred patients from enrollment. The data derive from a study of T cells in Graves' hyperthyroidism and ophthalmopathy. General study results and limits: The model made its ophthalmopathy prediction, and onset followed a median about 5.9 months later.

The receptor was isolated from a man younger than 40 with Graves' ophthalmopathy. The sample taken for sequencing was blood.

CDR3 DNA: TGTGCCAGCAGTTCTGGACAGGCTGGCCGCAATGAGCAGTTCTTC. Translation: CASSSGQAGRNEQFF. The chain employs TRBV6-5 and TRBJ2-1; 7 bases are a match to TRBD1. The germline V gene has CDR1 MNHEY and CDR2 SVGAGI. V gave up 4 bases and J gave up 6 bases; unmatched junction bases: 9. This CDR3 contains 15 residues.